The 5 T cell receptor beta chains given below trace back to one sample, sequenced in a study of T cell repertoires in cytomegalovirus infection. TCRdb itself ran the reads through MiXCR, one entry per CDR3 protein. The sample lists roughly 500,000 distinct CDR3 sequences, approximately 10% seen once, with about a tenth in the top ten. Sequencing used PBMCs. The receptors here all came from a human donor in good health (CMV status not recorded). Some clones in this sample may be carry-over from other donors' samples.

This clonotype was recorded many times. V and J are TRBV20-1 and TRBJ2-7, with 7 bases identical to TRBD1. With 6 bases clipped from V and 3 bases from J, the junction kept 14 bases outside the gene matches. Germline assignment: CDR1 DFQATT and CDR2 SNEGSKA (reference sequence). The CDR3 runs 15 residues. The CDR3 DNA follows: TGCAGTGCGGCGACCGGACAGGAGCTAAGCTACGAGCAGTACTTC. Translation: CSAATGQELSYEQYF.

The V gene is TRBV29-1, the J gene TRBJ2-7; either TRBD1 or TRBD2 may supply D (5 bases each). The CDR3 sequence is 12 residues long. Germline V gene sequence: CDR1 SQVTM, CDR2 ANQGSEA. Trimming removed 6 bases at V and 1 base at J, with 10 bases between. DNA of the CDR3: TGCAGCGTCCGGGACGGGTCCTACGAGCAGTACTTC. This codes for CSVRDGSYEQYF.

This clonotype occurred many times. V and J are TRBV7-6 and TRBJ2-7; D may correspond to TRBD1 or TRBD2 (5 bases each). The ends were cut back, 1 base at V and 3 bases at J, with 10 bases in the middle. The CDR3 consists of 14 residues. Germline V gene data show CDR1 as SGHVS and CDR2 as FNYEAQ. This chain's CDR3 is CASSLGQGDYEQYF. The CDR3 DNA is TGTGCCAGCAGCTTAGGGCAGGGAGACTACGAGCAGTACTTC.

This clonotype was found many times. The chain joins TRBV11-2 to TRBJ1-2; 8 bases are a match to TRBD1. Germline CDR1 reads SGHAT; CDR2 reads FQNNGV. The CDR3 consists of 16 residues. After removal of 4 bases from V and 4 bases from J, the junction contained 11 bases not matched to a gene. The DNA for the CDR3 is TGTGCCAGCAGCTACCCGGGACAGGCGGCGGCCTATGGCTACACCTTC. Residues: CASSYPGQAAAYGYTF. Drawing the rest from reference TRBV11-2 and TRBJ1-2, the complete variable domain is EAGVAQSPRYKIIEKRQSVAFWCNPISGHATLYWYQQILGQGPKLLIQFQNNGVVDDSQLPKDRFSAERLKGVDSTLKIQPAKLEDSAVYLCASSYPGQAAAYGYTFGSGTRLTVV.

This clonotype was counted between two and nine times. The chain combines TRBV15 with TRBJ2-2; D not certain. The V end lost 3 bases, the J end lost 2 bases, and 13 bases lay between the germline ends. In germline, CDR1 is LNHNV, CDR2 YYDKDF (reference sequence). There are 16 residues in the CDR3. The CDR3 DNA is TGTGCCACCAGCAGGGCCCCCGGAGCAAACACCGGGGAGCTGTTTTTT. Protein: CATSRAPGANTGELFF. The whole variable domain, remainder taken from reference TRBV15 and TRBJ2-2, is DAMVIQNPRYQVTQFGKPVTLSCSQTLNHNVMYWYQQKSSQAPKLLFHYYDKDFNNEADTPDNFQSRRPNTSFCFLDIRSPGLGDTAMYLCATSRAPGANTGELFFGEGSRLTVL.